The 29 T cell receptor beta chains below come from one sample, sequenced in a study of patients and donors after allogeneic stem cell transplantation. TCRdb processed the RT-PCR reads anew with MiXCR; each CDR3 protein has one entry. The sample gives about 230,000 distinct CDR3 sequences, 13% to 15% of which show up once; around a tenth is in the top ten. The sample consisted of blood, either unsorted or a sorted T cell fraction (not recorded which). The receptors here all came from a human donor who was either an allogeneic HSCT recipient or a stem cell or donor lymphocyte infusion donor (not recorded which). It is not recorded whose cells these are; they may come from a transplant donor.

This clonotype was recorded at least ten times. This chain joins TRBV11-2 and TRBJ1-1; 8 bases are shared with TRBD1. Germline CDR1 is SGHAT and CDR2 is FQNNGV. This CDR3 is 16 amino acids long. V was pared by 5 bases and J by 3 bases, with 11 bases of the junction left unmatched. The CDR3 DNA follows: TGTGCCAGCAGCCTTAGACGACAGGGGAGGGACACTGAAGCTTTCTTT. Translated: CASSLRRQGRDTEAFF.

The rearrangement uses TRBV7-2 and TRBJ1-2; 11 bases fit TRBD1. Germline V gene sequence: CDR1 SGHTA, CDR2 FQGNSA. Trimming at V came to 0 bases and at J to 8 bases, leaving 8 bases not matched to a gene. This CDR3 has 16 residues. CDR3 protein: CASSLAIVDRGRGYTF. CDR3 sequence (DNA): TGTGCCAGCAGCTTAGCGATAGTGGACAGGGGGCGAGGCTACACCTTC.

This clonotype has more than one count but fewer than ten. The V gene is TRBV11-2, the J gene TRBJ2-1, with D perhaps TRBD1 or TRBD2 (5 bases each). CDR1 and CDR2 from the germline V gene are SGHAT and FQNNGV. V was shortened by 5 bases and J by 11 bases, with 13 bases between the two germline ends. This CDR3 spans 12 amino acids. The CDR3 DNA is TGTGCCAGCAGCCCCCGGGACGCCAAGCAGTTCTTC. Translation gives CASSPRDAKQFF.

This CDR3 is CSASLQGGDYGYTF. The CDR3 DNA follows: TGCAGTGCTAGCCTACAGGGAGGCGACTATGGCTACACCTTC. This sequence joins TRBV20-1 and TRBJ1-2; D may be TRBD1 (6 bases). Trimming left V 3 bases short and J 3 bases short, with 14 bases between. CDR1 is DFQATT and CDR2 is SNEGSKA in the germline V gene (reference sequence). The CDR3 extends over 14 amino acids.

This clonotype occurred a few times. V usage is TRBV21-1 and J usage is TRBJ2-7; the table's TRBD2 call for D was not verified on the DNA. TRBV21-1 is labeled a pseudogene. This CDR3 spans 15 amino acids. The CDR3 nucleotides are TGTGCCAGCAGCCCTGAGGGCGGACTGGGCTACGAGCAGTACTTC. Protein: CASSPEGGLGYEQYF.

Many counts were recorded for this clonotype. The chain is built from TRBV29-1 and TRBJ1-6; D gene uncertain. This CDR3 region has 12 residues. Trimming stripped 6 bases from V and 7 bases from J, with 10 bases between. CDR1 is SQVTM, CDR2 ANQGSEA, per germline. The CDR3 spells CSVGDGNSPLHF. The CDR3 DNA reads as TGCAGCGTCGGTGATGGAAATTCACCCCTCCACTTT. Full variable domain (remainder filled in from reference TRBV29-1 and TRBJ1-6): SAVISQKPSRDICQRGTSLTIQCQVDSQVTMMFWYRQQPGQSLTLIATANQGSEATYESGFVIDKFPISRPNLTFSTLTVSNMSPEDSSIYLCSVGDGNSPLHFGNGTRLTVT.

The chain links TRBV7-9 to TRBJ2-6; tentatively, D is TRBD1 (5 bases). V lost 2 bases and J lost 2, with 10 bases in between. The CDR3 covers 16 residues. CDR1 is SEHNR and CDR2 is FQNEAQ in the germline V gene (reference sequence). CDR3 amino acids: CASSLTGFAGANVLTF. CDR3 bases: TGTGCCAGCAGCTTAACAGGTTTTGCTGGGGCCAACGTCCTGACTTTC. The full variable domain, in which reference TRBV7-9 and TRBJ2-6 provide the parts outside the CDR3, is DTGVSQNPRHKITKRGQNVTFRCDPISEHNRLYWYRQTLGQGPEFLTYFQNEAQLEKSRLLSDRFSAERPKGSFSTLEIQRTEQGDSAMYLCASSLTGFAGANVLTFGAGSRLTVL.

CDR3 residues: CAWTSTGELFF. In nucleotides, the CDR3 is TGTGCCTGGACGAGTACCGGGGAGCTGTTTTTT. The J gene is TRBJ2-2, the V gene TRBV30; D remains unclear. CDR1 is GTSNPN and CDR2 is SVGIG in the germline V gene (reference sequence). This CDR3 is 11 amino acids long. The V end was cut by 4 bases, the J end by 5 bases, with 5 bases between.

This clonotype was seen a handful of times. This rearrangement joins TRBV5-1 to TRBJ2-7; D ambiguous. Trimming removed 3 bases from V and 4 bases from J, with 20 bases in between. Germline V gives CDR1 SGHRS, CDR2 YFSETQ. The CDR3 totals 16 residues. The CDR3 loop reads CASSSQDGSFVYEQYF. CDR3 bases: TGCGCCAGCAGCTCCCAGGATGGATCGTTCGTTTACGAGCAGTACTTC.

The DNA for the CDR3 is TGTGCCAGCAGCCTCCAGGGGACTCTCTCCTACGAGCAGTACTTC. Translating gives CASSLQGTLSYEQYF. The chain uses TRBV25-1 and TRBJ2-7, with D tentatively TRBD1 or TRBD2 (6 bases each). The CDR3 spans 15 residues. Trimming cost V 6 bases and J 0 bases, with 15 bases left between them. CDR1 and CDR2 from the germline V gene are MGHDK and SYGVNS.

This clonotype was counted many times. V and J are TRBV24-1 and TRBJ2-5, with D perhaps given as TRBD1 or TRBD2 (5 bases each). The CDR3 has 12 residues. Per germline, CDR1 KGHDR and CDR2 SFDVKD. V was trimmed by 9 bases and J by 4 bases, leaving 11 bases between them. CDR3: CATQRDGETQYF. The CDR3 bases are TGTGCCACCCAGAGGGACGGAGAGACCCAGTACTTC.

The chain employs TRBV5-1 and TRBJ2-5; 9 nucleotides agree with TRBD1. The V gene's germline CDR1 is SGHRS and CDR2 YFSETQ. The length of the CDR3 is 15 residues. V lost 3 bases to trimming and J lost 4 bases; unmatched junction nucleotides: 7. The CDR3 sequence: CASSSTGGIRETQYF. In DNA form, the CDR3 reads TGCGCCAGCAGCTCCACAGGGGGCATTAGAGAGACCCAGTACTTC.

In this sample, this clonotype turned up a few times. CDR3 sequence: CASSFPGAEQYF. CDR3 DNA sequence: TGTGCCAGCAGCTTCCCGGGAGCCGAGCAGTACTTC. The chain combines TRBV7-3 with TRBJ2-7; possible D gene TRBD2, 6 bases. Per the germline V gene, CDR1 is SGHTA and CDR2 is FQGTGA. The V end lost 3 bases, the J end lost 6 bases, and 9 bases lay between the germline ends. CDR3 length: 12 amino acids.

Comments on this clonotype: A much bigger clone sits one base away, suggesting this may be a read error. V and J are TRBV29-1 and TRBJ2-7; D is unresolved. This CDR3 spans 13 amino acids. From germline, CDR1 is SQVTM and CDR2 ANQGSEA. Trimming shortened V by 7 bases and J by 5 bases, and 18 bases separated the two germline ends. The CDR3 region is CSARGRSSNEQYF. For the CDR3, the DNA is TGCAGCGCCCGCGGCCGCAGTTCCAACGAGCAGTACTTC.

This clonotype was seen ten or more times. This sequence joins TRBV12-3 or TRBV12-4 and TRBJ2-2; the D gene is possibly TRBD1 (6 bases). The CDR3 sequence is 15 residues long. V was cut by 1 base and J by 4 bases, with 10 bases left in between. The CDR3 DNA sequence: TGTGCCAGCAGTTTAGTGGGACATAGCACCGGGGAGCTGTTTTTT. Amino acids: CASSLVGHSTGELFF.

This clonotype was detected only a few times. V and J are TRBV7-2 and TRBJ2-3, with D unresolved. V dropped 3 bases and J dropped 5 bases, with 9 bases sitting between them. CDR1 and CDR2 from the germline V gene are SGHTA and FQGNSA. The CDR3 extends over 13 amino acids. DNA of the CDR3: TGTGCCAGCAGCTTCTCGATGGAAGATACGCAGTATTTT. This sequence encodes CASSFSMEDTQYF.

The sample holds many counts of this clonotype. The rearrangement joins TRBV10-3 to TRBJ2-2, with 11 bases lining up with TRBD1. CDR3 size: 16 residues. J was trimmed by 0 bases and V by 6 bases; bases with no gene match: 3. CDR1 is ENHRY, CDR2 SYGVKD, per germline. The CDR3 loop is CAISGQGAPNTGELFF. The CDR3 nucleotides are TGTGCCATCAGCGGACAGGGGGCTCCGAACACCGGGGAGCTGTTTTTT.

CDR3 sequence reads: CASSALTGLAGGEQFF. The CDR3 DNA reads as TGTGCCAGCAGCGCCCTGACGGGACTAGCGGGGGGGGAGCAGTTCTTC. The V and J genes are TRBV9 and TRBJ2-1, with TRBD2 matching 16 bases. The CDR3 runs 16 residues. V was clipped by 3 bases and J by 10 bases; unmatched bases: 7. CDR1 and CDR2 (germline): SGDLS, YYNGEE.

This clonotype was counted a few times. This sequence joins TRBV2 and TRBJ2-1, with 14 nucleotides matching TRBD2. The length of the CDR3 is 17 residues. CDR1 and CDR2 (germline): SNHLY, FYNNEI. J gave up 7 bases and V 5 bases, and 10 bases lay outside the gene matches. The DNA for the CDR3 is TGTGCCAGCAGTCCGTTGACTAGCGGGAGGGCCGGGAATGAGCAGTTCTTC. Its protein product is CASSPLTSGRAGNEQFF.

This clonotype was counted between two and nine times. The chain employs TRBV5-5 and TRBJ2-7, with D tentatively TRBD2 (6 bases). Per germline, CDR1 SGHKS and CDR2 YYEKEE (reference sequence). This CDR3 region has 14 residues. With 0 bases removed from V and 3 bases from J, the gap between germline ends came to 10 bases. The CDR3 region has the DNA TGTGCCAGCAGCTTGGGGGGACTGGACTACGAGCAGTACTTC. Translated: CASSLGGLDYEQYF. The complete variable domain, with remaining parts taken from reference TRBV5-5 and TRBJ2-7, reads DAGVTQSPTHLIKTRGQQVTLRCSPISGHKSVSWYQQVLGQGPQFIFQYYEKEERGRGNFPDRFSARQFPNYSSELNVNALLLGDSALYLCASSLGGLDYEQYFGPGTRLTVT.

There are a few counts of this clonotype. The J gene is TRBJ2-2, the V gene TRBV2; 7 nucleotides match TRBD2. This CDR3 contains 16 residues. After removal of 8 bases from V and 4 bases from J, the junction contained 13 bases not matched to a gene. CDR1 and CDR2 from the germline V gene are SNHLY and FYNNEI. CDR3 region: CASRPWGGRGTGELFF. The CDR3 DNA reads as TGTGCCAGCCGGCCGTGGGGCGGGAGAGGCACCGGGGAGCTGTTTTTT.

This clonotype was picked up many times. V is TRBV7-2 and J is TRBJ2-1; 7 bases are shared with TRBD1. The J segment lost 0 bases and the V segment lost 11 bases, leaving 7 bases of the junction unmatched. The CDR3 runs to 14 residues. In germline, CDR1 is SGHTA, CDR2 FQGNSA. This chain's CDR3 is CAGGKGASYNEQFF. Here the CDR3 DNA reads TGTGCCGGAGGCAAGGGGGCCTCCTACAATGAGCAGTTCTTC.

The CDR3 sequence: CASSAGVKQFF. As DNA, the CDR3 is TGTGCCAGCAGTGCAGGGGTCAAGCAGTTCTTC. The chain combines TRBV27 with TRBJ2-1; tentatively, D is TRBD1 (6 bases). Trimming took 5 bases from V and 11 from J, leaving 10 bases between them. The CDR3 is made up of 11 amino acids. Germline V gives CDR1 MNHEY, CDR2 SMNVEV (reference sequence).

This rearrangement joins TRBV19 to TRBJ1-2; weak D call: TRBD1 (5 bases). V lost 7 bases and J 0 bases, leaving 6 bases between the germline ends. The germline CDR1 and CDR2 sequences are LNHDA and SQIVND (reference sequence). The CDR3 loop spans 12 amino acids. This chain's CDR3 is CASTGPNYGYTF. The CDR3 nucleotides are TGTGCCAGTACGGGACCTAACTATGGCTACACCTTC.

This clonotype has a handful of counts. This sequence joins TRBV20-1 and TRBJ2-3; 12 positions agree with TRBD2. CDR1 and CDR2 (germline): DFQATT, SNEGSKA (reference sequence). The CDR3 is made up of 15 amino acids. The V gene end was trimmed by 5 bases and the J gene end by 4 bases; junction bases not matched to a gene: 7. The CDR3 spells CSAPRLAGVADTQYF. CDR3 sequence (DNA): TGCAGTGCTCCGAGACTAGCGGGAGTGGCAGATACGCAGTATTTT.

This clonotype was observed a few times. The V call is TRBV2, the J call TRBJ1-2; D gene ambiguous. Per the germline V gene, CDR1 is SNHLY and CDR2 is FYNNEI. The V end lost 3 bases, the J end lost 7 bases, and 12 bases lay between the germline ends. This CDR3 contains 13 residues. CDR3 bases: TGTGCCAGCAGTGAGGACCCGCGGGGTGGCTACACCTTC. Translation: CASSEDPRGGYTF.

There are many counts of this clonotype. V usage is TRBV12-3 or TRBV12-4 and J usage is TRBJ2-5; 8 bases fit TRBD2. This CDR3 spans 16 amino acids. Trimming cost V 3 bases and J 0 bases; bases outside gene matches: 6. CDR3 in amino acids: CASSLVGREYQETQYF. CDR3 DNA: TGTGCCAGCAGTTTGGTCGGGAGGGAGTACCAAGAGACCCAGTACTTC.

This clonotype appeared many times. The V gene is TRBV4-2, the J gene TRBJ1-1; 9 bases are a match to TRBD1. The CDR3 runs 13 residues. Germline V gene data show CDR1 as LGHNA and CDR2 as YNFKEQ. Unmatched junction bases numbered 6, after V lost 5 bases and J lost 8 bases. The CDR3 here is CASSDGQGTEAFF. Written as DNA, the CDR3 is TGTGCCAGCAGCGACGGACAGGGGACCGAAGCTTTCTTT.

In its sample, this clonotype was seen a few times. The V and J genes are TRBV6-5 and TRBJ1-1; D perhaps matches TRBD1 (6 bases). Germline values: CDR1 MNHEY, CDR2 SVGAGI. With 0 bases removed from V and 0 bases from J, the gap between germline ends came to 8 bases. This CDR3 has 15 amino acids. CDR3 coding DNA: TGTGCCAGCAGTTACTCGCAGGGGATGAACACTGAAGCTTTCTTT. Translating it yields CASSYSQGMNTEAFF.